This TCR beta chain was sequenced in a study of post-analysis software for immune sequencing data. Study context: Patients had relapsing-remitting, secondary progressive or progressive-relapsing multiple sclerosis; some lacked subtype. Notes on the study in general: Samples prepared in the same batch strongly co-clustered by F measure.

Each TCR beta cDNA library carried unique molecular identifiers. Starting from approximately 1 to 10 million T cells, the study yielded 460,000 or so cDNA molecules. TCRdb redid the calling of the PCR reads with MiXCR, one entry per CDR3 protein. The repertoire holds 820,000 or so distinct CDR3 sequences, with roughly 50% as singletons. Details on this clonotype: The antigen remains unidentified.

The sequenced sample consisted of blood. The origin of this receptor is a girl aged 10 to 17 with multiple sclerosis.

The CDR3 sequence: CASTPTGGGNIQYF. The CDR3 DNA follows: TGTGCCAGCACCCCGACAGGGGGCGGAAACATTCAGTACTTC. The rearrangement uses TRBV12-3 or TRBV12-4 and TRBJ2-4; 10 bases fit TRBD1. The V gene end was trimmed by 7 bases and the J gene end by 6 bases; junction bases not matched to a gene: 6. The CDR3 is made up of 14 amino acids.